This T cell receptor (beta chain) comes out of a study of blood T cell repertoires in COVID-19 (dated by TCRdb to 2018 to 2021). As for the study more broadly: Samples from collaborators originated in the United States, Italy and Spain and spanned both the acute and convalescent phases of COVID-19. Subjects who had been exposed to COVID-19, were actively infected with it, or had recovered from it provided the deeply sampled blood TCRbeta repertoires that made up the dataset. Samples were obtained from the ongoing ImmuneRACE study (first 160 participants) and from over 1,000 subjects provided by 6 global collaborators. The prospective study material was composed of cDNA or gDNA derived from T cells, B-cell-depleted T cells, or PBMCs. The repertoires were released in a freely available public database meant as a resource for research on the immune response to SARS-CoV-2. A de-identified subject ID, COVID-19 status, age in years and sex were almost always included in the sample metadata. Where available, HLA class I and class II types were taken from metadata supplied by the sample provider and were not determined by assay-based typing.

Study-level results and caveats: Clinical and demographic metadata were provided uncurated, with the amount varying by source and participant.

TCRbeta CDR3 regions were amplified from genomic DNA by means of the immunoSEQ Assay, a bias-controlled multiplex PCR. The original pipeline was this. The number of nucleated cells in each sample was estimated from the amplification of reference gene primers within the assay. To quantify the absolute abundance of each unique TCRbeta CDR3 rearrangement, sequence reads were collapsed and filtered. For each sample, productive Simpson clonality was calculated as the square root of Simpson's diversity index over productive rearrangements. The table was pulled from immuneACCESS by TCRdb, which kept in-frame rearrangements only. Such tables lose some clones; where checked, under half of the loss comes from unresolved V genes, and the rest has no known cause. Clone size and the V and J calls come from that table; the DNA yielded D and trimming. In this sample the table shows around 400,000 clones, around 87% of which occur a single time. Of the sample, about 2.3% falls within the top ten clones.

One collaborating source in Seattle enrolled patients while the patients were actively infected and followed the patients over time throughout the course of disease. Each collaborating institution followed its own protocols to collect whole blood in K2EDTA tubes. For TCRbeta analysis, collaborators shipped samples in one of three forms: frozen whole blood, isolated PBMCs, or DNA extracted from either of those sample types. The CDR3 has 13 amino acids, counting the end cysteine and phenylalanine. The retained sequence is limited to the CDR3, 39 bases, with the frame set at the first base. Reading the germline V gene gives CDR1 SGHRS and CDR2 YFSETQ. V is cut by 2 bases and J by 5 bases, and the space between the germline ends is 10 bases. As to this clone: Its antigen is still unknown. The input lacks base qualities; no much larger clone sits a single base away.

The material sequenced was peripheral blood. The source of this sequence is a woman between 55 and 75 years old with COVID-19, enrolled during active disease. The sequence links TRBV5-1 to TRBJ1-2, with the D gene not clear enough to name. The CDR3 protein sequence reads: CASSFGDRYGYTF. The DNA sequence is as follows: TGCGCCAGCAGCTTCGGGGATAGGTATGGCTACACCTTC.